This T cell receptor beta chain was sequenced during a study of T cells in Graves' hyperthyroidism and ophthalmopathy (dated by TCRdb to the late 2010s). About the study as a whole: Peripheral blood samples were taken at initial diagnosis, before any treatment was given. TCR V-J signatures able to tell the groups apart were searched for in a discovery cohort of 100 patients, of whom more than 40 had Graves' ophthalmopathy and about 60 had stable Graves' hyperthyroidism. Prospective prediction of ophthalmopathy was tested in an independent validation cohort of fewer than 20 hyperthyroidism patients and some 17 patients who later progressed to ophthalmopathy. The 100 discovery patients were randomly divided into training and test sets at a 7:3 ratio. The study also compared thyroid tissue and blood T-cell repertoires from five or six Graves' hyperthyroidism patients. After blood sampling, hyperthyroidism patients were treated with methimazole at a starting dose of 30 mg daily, and ophthalmopathy patients were treated with high-dose intravenous methylprednisolone. The paper reports TCR Vbeta CDR3 sequencing of over 130 peripheral blood samples: 40 to 45 ophthalmopathy, under 80 hyperthyroidism and about 17 progressor patients. General study outcomes and caveats: A 13 V-J signature model separated ophthalmopathy from stable hyperthyroidism, with around 90% sensitivity and 81% to 83% specificity in cross-validation and 80%/75% in testing. Sample size was not statistically predetermined, and blinding of investigators to group allocation was not performed. Most expanded thyroid clonotypes (frequency above 0.001) were also detected in blood, suggesting blood repertoires may reflect thyroid immune responses. In validation, the model predicted progression to ophthalmopathy a median of approximately 6.6 months before onset, with about 67% sensitivity and 72.22% specificity.

Stable Graves' hyperthyroidism was defined as the absence of progression to ophthalmopathy over 18 months of follow-up. Hyperthyroidism patients were newly diagnosed, had a disease duration of under 2 months, and were aged 18 to 65 years. Any patient with an uncontrolled infection, another autoimmune disease, pregnancy or lactation was excluded. Diagnoses relied on clinical symptoms, serum thyroxine and TRAb, thyroid ultrasound and orbital computed tomography. Ficoll-Paque density gradient centrifugation was used to isolate PBMCs from approximately 11 ml of fresh peripheral blood. Total RNA was extracted using Trizol reagent, and RNA quality was assessed on an Agilent 2100 Bioanalyzer. The TCR beta CDR3 regions were amplified from the RNA transcripts. The first round of RT-PCR for the TCR CDR3 was performed with the HTBI primer set and the Qiagen OneStep RT-PCR kit. Libraries were constructed in a second round of multiplex PCR, after which size selection and purification were performed. The libraries were sequenced on an Illumina HiSeq2000 using paired-end 100 bp reads. As for the original processing: Raw data were processed with SOAPnuke, discarding reads with adapters, uncalled bases, mean Phred below 15, or no exact constant-primer or identifier match. COPE v1.2.5 was used to merge high-quality paired reads, and clonotypes were defined as unique nucleotide sequences. MiTCR v1.1 was used to align clonotypes to the IMGT TRBV, TRBD and TRBJ reference segments. The analysis was restricted to V-J combinations with a frequency above 0.0001, which together covered just over 98% of the repertoires. A TCS score was defined as the ratio between F50 (clonal expansion) and ExV (chaos), using BLOSUM62-based TCRdist between CDR3 peptides within each V-J. Welch's t-statistics and random forest reduced 450 to 600 V-J features to 13, which were used in a naive Bayes classifier (R e1071). Using fastp at Q25 and MiXCR, TCRdb reprocessed the public reads and kept productive beta chains. Rows merge per CDR3 protein into single entries with the most common DNA and genes. The V and J calls here are based on TCRdb, not the publication. This sample lists a few hundred thousand distinct CDR3 sequences; roughly 13% were detected once. 5% to 6.5% of the sample lies in the top ten.

This clonotype showed up many times. What antigen it recognizes has not been identified. No base-level quality is on record; no much larger clone is a single base apart. CDR1 and CDR2 (KGHSH, LQKENI) derive from the germline V gene. V has 9 bases trimmed and J has 3 bases trimmed; junction bases matching no gene number 3. The CDR3, cysteine through phenylalanine, is 13 amino acids long. Just CDR3 DNA is preserved here, 39 bases in frame from base 1. The chain employs TRBV18 and TRBJ2-1, with 9 junctional bases fitting TRBD2. The sequenced sample was blood. The receptor's source is a woman between 18 and 29 years old with Graves' hyperthyroidism. The CDR3 loop reads CASLTSGYNEQFF. Here is the DNA: TGTGCCAGTCTGACTAGCGGCTACAATGAGCAGTTCTTC.